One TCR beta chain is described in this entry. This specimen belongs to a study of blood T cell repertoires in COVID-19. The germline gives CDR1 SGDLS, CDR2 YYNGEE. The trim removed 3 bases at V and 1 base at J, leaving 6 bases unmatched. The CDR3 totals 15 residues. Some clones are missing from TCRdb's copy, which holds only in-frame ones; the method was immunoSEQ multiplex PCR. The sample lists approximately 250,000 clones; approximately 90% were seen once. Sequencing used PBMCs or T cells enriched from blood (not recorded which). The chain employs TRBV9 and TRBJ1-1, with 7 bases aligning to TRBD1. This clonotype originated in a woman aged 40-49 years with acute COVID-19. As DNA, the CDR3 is TGTGCCAGCAGCGCCAGGGGGGATTGGAACACTGAAGCTTTCTTT. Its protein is CASSARGDWNTEAFF.